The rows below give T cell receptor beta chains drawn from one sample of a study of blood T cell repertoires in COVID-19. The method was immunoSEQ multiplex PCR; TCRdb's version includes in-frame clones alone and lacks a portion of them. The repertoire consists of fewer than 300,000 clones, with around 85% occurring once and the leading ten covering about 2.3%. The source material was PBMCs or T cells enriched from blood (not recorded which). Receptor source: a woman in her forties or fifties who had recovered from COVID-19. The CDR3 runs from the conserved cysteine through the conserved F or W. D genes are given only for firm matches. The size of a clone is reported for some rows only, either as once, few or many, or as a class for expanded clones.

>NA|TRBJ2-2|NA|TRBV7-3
CASSLTGSGHYTGELFF
TGTGCCAGCAGCTTAACGGGATCGGGACACTACACCGGGGAGCTGTTTTTT
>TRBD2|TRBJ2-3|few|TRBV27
CASSDSGGPYTDTQYF
TGTGCCAGCAGTGATAGCGGGGGGCCCTACACAGATACGCAGTATTTT
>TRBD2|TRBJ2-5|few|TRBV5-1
CASRQQTSVETQYF
TGCGCCAGCAGGCAGCAGACTAGCGTCGAGACCCAGTACTTC
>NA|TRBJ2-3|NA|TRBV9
CASSVGTQRDTQYF
TGTGCCAGCAGCGTCGGGACTCAGAGGGATACGCAGTATTTT
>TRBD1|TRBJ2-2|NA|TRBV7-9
CASRGRDRGRDTGELFF
TGTGCCAGCAGGGGTCGGGACAGGGGGCGCGACACCGGGGAGCTGTTTTTT
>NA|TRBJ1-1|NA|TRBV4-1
CASSQLEDTEAFF
TGCGCCAGCAGCCAACTAGAGGACACTGAAGCTTTCTTT
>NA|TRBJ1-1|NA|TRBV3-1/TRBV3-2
CASSFGRDGRKAFF
TGTGCCAGCAGCTTCGGCCGGGACGGGAGAAAAGCTTTCTTT
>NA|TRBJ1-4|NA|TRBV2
CASSESLLSEKLFF
TGTGCCAGCAGTGAGTCCCTACTGAGTGAAAAACTGTTTTTT
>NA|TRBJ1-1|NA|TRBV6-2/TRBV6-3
CASSYAATTEAFF
TGTGCCAGCAGTTACGCGGCAACCACTGAAGCTTTCTTT
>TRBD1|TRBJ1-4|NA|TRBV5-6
CASSTGVFEKLFF
TGTGCCAGCAGCACAGGGGTTTTTGAAAAACTGTTTTTT
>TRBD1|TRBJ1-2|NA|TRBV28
CASSLRRPKPQGANYGYTF
TGTGCCAGCAGTTTAAGACGCCCTAAACCCCAGGGGGCAAACTATGGCTACACCTTC
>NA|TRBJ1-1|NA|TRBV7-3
CASSLNSQFSEAFF
TGTGCCAGCAGCTTAAATAGCCAGTTCTCTGAAGCTTTCTTT
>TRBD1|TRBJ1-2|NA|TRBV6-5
CASSRQGVNYGYTF
TGTGCCAGCAGTAGGCAGGGGGTTAACTATGGCTACACCTTC
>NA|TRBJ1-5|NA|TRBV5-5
CASSSRDSNQPQHF
TGTGCCAGCAGCTCGAGGGATTCCAATCAGCCCCAGCATTTT
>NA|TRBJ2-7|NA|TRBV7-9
CASSPGSYEQYF
TGTGCCAGCAGCCCAGGGTCCTACGAGCAGTACTTC
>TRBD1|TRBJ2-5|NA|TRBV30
CAWRGDRGNQYF
TGTGCCTGGAGGGGGGACAGGGGGAACCAGTACTTC
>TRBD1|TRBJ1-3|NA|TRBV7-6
CASSPGTGRTGNTIYF
TGTGCCAGCAGCCCCGGGACAGGGAGGACTGGAAACACCATATATTTT
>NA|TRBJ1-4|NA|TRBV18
CASSSGLNEKLFF
TGTGCCAGCTCAAGTGGGCTTAATGAAAAACTGTTTTTT
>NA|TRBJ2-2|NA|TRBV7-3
CASSLDSTGELFF
TGTGCCAGCAGCTTGGACAGCACCGGGGAGCTGTTTTTT
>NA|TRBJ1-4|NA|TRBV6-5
CASSYGREEKLFF
TGTGCCAGCAGTTACGGGAGGGAAGAAAAACTGTTTTTT
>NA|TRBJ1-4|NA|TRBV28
CASSLPEEKLFF
TGTGCCAGCAGTTTGCCGGAGGAAAAACTGTTTTTT
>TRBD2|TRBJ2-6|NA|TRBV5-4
CASSRGGASGVAGANVLTF
TGTGCCAGCAGCCGGGGAGGGGCTAGCGGGGTGGCTGGGGCCAACGTCCTGACTTTC
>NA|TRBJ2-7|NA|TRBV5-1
CASSRGRGNEQYF
TGCGCCAGCAGCCGCGGTAGGGGCAACGAGCAGTACTTC
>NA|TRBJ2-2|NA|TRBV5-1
CASSLVALELFF
TGCGCCAGCAGCTTGGTTGCACTGGAGCTGTTTTTT